Here is one T cell receptor beta chain with its context. The target antigen is unknown. The data are from a study of T cells expressing NK-cell markers. Turning to the study itself: Sorted T-cell subsets CD3+CD56+NKG2C+, CD3+CD56+NKG2C- and CD3+CD56-NKG2C+ were TCR beta-sequenced. Eight donors were sequenced, seven testing HCMV-seropositive and one testing seronegative. Study-level findings and limits: Each of 6 or 7 donors carried dominant NKG2C+ clonotypes accounting for about 1.0-7.0% of CD8+ T cells.

This CDR3 spans 14 amino acids. Germline V gives CDR1 LGHNA, CDR2 YSLEER. TCRdb reanalyzed the 5' RACE reads and collapses them to one entry per CDR3 protein, without DNA. In total, the table holds roughly 430,000 distinct CDR3 sequences. This receptor was taken from a woman between 18 and 75 years old in good health. Sequenced material: blood T cells: a sorted CD56 or NKG2C T cell subset, CD4+ or CD8+ T cells, or bulk PBMC T cells (not recorded which). The chain employs TRBV4-3 and TRBJ2-1. CDR3 protein: CASSQTRDTPNQFF.